These T cell receptor beta chains were read from a single sample in a study of high-grade serous ovarian cancer treatment subgroups. Assay: immunoSEQ multiplex PCR; the TCRdb copy retains only in-frame clones and omits some. The sample includes about 7,700 clones, about two thirds of them seen just once. The sample consisted of tumor tissue. The receptors originated from a human donor with high-grade serous ovarian cancer. Both conserved end residues are part of each CDR3. A D gene is named only where the DNA matches it firmly. Only part of the rows carry a size: once, few, many, or a class if the clone is expanded.

v_call: TRBV11-1; j_call: TRBJ2-5; d_call: -; clone_size: -; cdr3_aa: CASSSRQETQYF; cdr3_nt: TGTGCCAGCAGCTCCAGACAAGAGACCCAGTACTTC
v_call: TRBV5-1; j_call: TRBJ1-3; d_call: -; clone_size: medium-sized; cdr3_aa: CASSEGGTGNTIYF; cdr3_nt: TGCGCCAGCAGCGAGGGAGGGACTGGAAACACCATATATTTT
v_call: TRBV7-6; j_call: TRBJ1-3; d_call: TRBD1; clone_size: once; cdr3_aa: CASSLIEDRGRNTIYF; cdr3_nt: TGTGCCAGCAGTCTAATAGAAGACAGGGGGAGAAACACCATATATTTT
v_call: TRBV7-2; j_call: TRBJ1-4; d_call: -; clone_size: medium-sized; cdr3_aa: CASSPGGAEKLFF; cdr3_nt: TGTGCCAGCAGCCCCGGCGGGGCCGAAAAACTGTTTTTT
v_call: TRBV18; j_call: TRBJ1-1; d_call: -; clone_size: -; cdr3_aa: CASSPPTTEPTEAFF; cdr3_nt: TGTGCCAGCTCACCACCGACGACAGAACCCACTGAAGCTTTCTTT
v_call: TRBV15; j_call: TRBJ1-1; d_call: -; clone_size: few; cdr3_aa: CATSTIFTGTEAFF; cdr3_nt: TGTGCCACCAGCACGATCTTTACAGGGACTGAAGCTTTCTTT
v_call: TRBV11-2; j_call: TRBJ2-2; d_call: -; clone_size: -; cdr3_aa: CASSPWNTGELFF; cdr3_nt: TGTGCCAGCAGCCCTTGGAACACCGGGGAGCTGTTTTTT
v_call: TRBV7-9; j_call: TRBJ2-1; d_call: -; clone_size: -; cdr3_aa: CASSQEQFF; cdr3_nt: TGTGCCAGCAGCCAAGAGCAGTTCTTC
v_call: TRBV10-3; j_call: TRBJ2-2; d_call: -; clone_size: -; cdr3_aa: CAIKGGDGTGELFF; cdr3_nt: TGTGCCATCAAAGGCGGGGACGGAACCGGGGAGCTGTTTTTT
v_call: TRBV29-1; j_call: TRBJ2-2; d_call: -; clone_size: once; cdr3_aa: CSVDNPQGFTGELFF; cdr3_nt: TGCAGCGTTGATAACCCACAGGGTTTTACCGGGGAGCTGTTTTTT
v_call: TRBV28; j_call: TRBJ1-5; d_call: -; clone_size: few; cdr3_aa: CASSQELGRYQPQHF; cdr3_nt: TGTGCCAGCAGCCAAGAGCTGGGACGGTATCAGCCCCAGCATTTT
v_call: TRBV25-1; j_call: TRBJ2-7; d_call: -; clone_size: once; cdr3_aa: CASSEGGGASYEQYF; cdr3_nt: TGTGCCAGCAGTGAAGGCGGCGGAGCTAGCTACGAGCAGTACTTC
v_call: TRBV10-1; j_call: TRBJ1-4; d_call: -; clone_size: large; cdr3_aa: CASTREVEKLFF; cdr3_nt: TGCGCCAGCACCCGAGAAGTCGAAAAACTGTTTTTT
v_call: TRBV7-3; j_call: TRBJ2-1; d_call: -; clone_size: -; cdr3_aa: CASKGLTNEQFF; cdr3_nt: TGTGCCAGCAAGGGGCTGACAAATGAGCAGTTCTTC
v_call: TRBV7-8; j_call: TRBJ2-7; d_call: TRBD2; clone_size: -; cdr3_aa: CASFSGSSYEQYF; cdr3_nt: TGTGCCAGCTTTAGCGGGAGCTCCTACGAGCAGTACTTC
v_call: TRBV6-1; j_call: TRBJ2-7; d_call: -; clone_size: -; cdr3_aa: CASSFRPVGGSEQYF; cdr3_nt: TGTGCCAGCAGCTTTAGGCCGGTGGGGGGTTCCGAGCAGTACTTC
v_call: TRBV7-2; j_call: TRBJ2-5; d_call: -; clone_size: few; cdr3_aa: CASSLDGSLRETQYF; cdr3_nt: TGTGCCAGCAGCTTAGACGGCTCGTTGAGAGAGACCCAGTACTTC
v_call: TRBV6-1; j_call: TRBJ2-3; d_call: TRBD2; clone_size: -; cdr3_aa: CATPSRLAGVDTQYF; cdr3_nt: TGTGCCACCCCTTCCCGACTAGCGGGAGTTGATACGCAGTATTTT
v_call: TRBV10-2; j_call: TRBJ2-1; d_call: TRBD2; clone_size: -; cdr3_aa: CASSRLAGVYNEQFF; cdr3_nt: TGCGCCAGCAGTAGACTAGCGGGAGTATACAATGAGCAGTTCTTC
v_call: TRBV7-2; j_call: TRBJ2-3; d_call: -; clone_size: -; cdr3_aa: CASSLVAFPADTQYF; cdr3_nt: TGTGCCAGCAGCTTAGTTGCCTTCCCCGCAGATACGCAGTATTTT
v_call: TRBV6-1; j_call: TRBJ1-5; d_call: -; clone_size: -; cdr3_aa: CASSLGRDYNQPQHF; cdr3_nt: TGTGCCAGCAGTTTAGGGCGAGATTACAATCAGCCCCAGCATTTT
v_call: TRBV19; j_call: TRBJ1-2; d_call: -; clone_size: few; cdr3_aa: CASSSGRSYGYTF; cdr3_nt: TGTGCCAGTAGTTCGGGGCGAAGCTATGGCTACACCTTC
v_call: TRBV28; j_call: TRBJ2-1; d_call: -; clone_size: few; cdr3_aa: CASSPPAGNEQFF; cdr3_nt: TGTGCCAGCAGTCCCCCGGCCGGGAACGAGCAGTTCTTC
v_call: TRBV28; j_call: TRBJ2-3; d_call: -; clone_size: -; cdr3_aa: CASIMSALNTDTQYF; cdr3_nt: TGTGCCAGCATCATGAGCGCGTTAAACACAGATACGCAGTATTTT
v_call: TRBV27; j_call: TRBJ2-3; d_call: TRBD2; clone_size: -; cdr3_aa: CASSLASGRADTQYF; cdr3_nt: TGTGCCAGCAGTTTAGCCAGCGGGAGGGCAGATACGCAGTATTTT
v_call: TRBV7-2; j_call: TRBJ2-7; d_call: TRBD1; clone_size: -; cdr3_aa: CASSLWQDRGYEQYF; cdr3_nt: TGTGCCAGCAGCTTATGGCAGGACAGGGGCTACGAGCAGTACTTC
v_call: TRBV4-2; j_call: TRBJ1-1; d_call: TRBD1; clone_size: -; cdr3_aa: CASSPGQGPIEFTEAFF; cdr3_nt: TGTGCCAGCAGTCCCGGACAGGGCCCGATCGAATTCACTGAAGCTTTCTTT
v_call: TRBV5-1; j_call: TRBJ2-1; d_call: -; clone_size: -; cdr3_aa: CASSFSDVLTNNEQFF; cdr3_nt: TGCGCCAGCAGCTTCTCAGATGTCTTAACTAACAATGAGCAGTTCTTC
v_call: TRBV7-9; j_call: TRBJ2-2; d_call: TRBD1; clone_size: -; cdr3_aa: CASSPFGTGGMTGELFF; cdr3_nt: TGTGCCAGCAGCCCTTTTGGGACAGGGGGTATGACCGGGGAGCTGTTTTTT
v_call: TRBV5-4; j_call: TRBJ2-1; d_call: -; clone_size: once; cdr3_aa: CASSLGVFSYNEQFF; cdr3_nt: TGTGCCAGCAGCTTGGGTGTTTTTTCTTACAATGAGCAGTTCTTC
v_call: TRBV19; j_call: TRBJ2-7; d_call: TRBD2; clone_size: -; cdr3_aa: CASSTHGGDKAYEQYF; cdr3_nt: TGTGCCAGTAGTACACACGGGGGGGATAAAGCCTACGAGCAGTACTTC
v_call: TRBV6-6; j_call: TRBJ2-5; d_call: -; clone_size: -; cdr3_aa: CASSSYRGGQETQYF; cdr3_nt: TGTGCCAGCAGTTCCTACAGGGGAGGTCAGGAGACCCAGTACTTC
v_call: TRBV28; j_call: TRBJ2-5; d_call: TRBD2; clone_size: -; cdr3_aa: CASSFAGGPGPETQYF; cdr3_nt: TGTGCCAGCAGTTTCGCGGGAGGGCCTGGTCCCGAGACCCAGTACTTC
v_call: TRBV5-1; j_call: TRBJ2-3; d_call: TRBD2; clone_size: -; cdr3_aa: CASSLSLAGRADTQYF; cdr3_nt: TGCGCCAGCAGCTTAAGTCTAGCGGGAAGGGCAGATACGCAGTATTTT
v_call: TRBV11-3; j_call: TRBJ2-1; d_call: -; clone_size: few; cdr3_aa: CASNSRESSYNEQFF; cdr3_nt: TGTGCCAGCAATTCCAGGGAGAGCTCCTACAATGAGCAGTTCTTC
v_call: TRBV12-5; j_call: TRBJ2-1; d_call: TRBD2; clone_size: -; cdr3_aa: CASVERERSNEQFF; cdr3_nt: TGTGCTAGTGTTGAGCGGGAGAGAAGCAATGAGCAGTTCTTC
v_call: TRBV25-1; j_call: TRBJ1-1; d_call: -; clone_size: few; cdr3_aa: CASSEALGGGNTEAFF; cdr3_nt: TGTGCCAGCAGTGAGGCCTTGGGGGGCGGGAACACTGAAGCTTTCTTT
v_call: TRBV25-1; j_call: TRBJ2-1; d_call: TRBD2; clone_size: -; cdr3_aa: CASGTMGDNEQFF; cdr3_nt: TGTGCCAGCGGGACTATGGGCGACAATGAGCAGTTCTTC
v_call: TRBV2; j_call: TRBJ2-7; d_call: -; clone_size: -; cdr3_aa: CASGGSRGQSQYF; cdr3_nt: TGTGCCAGCGGGGGGAGCAGGGGACAGAGTCAGTACTTC
v_call: TRBV27; j_call: TRBJ2-7; d_call: -; clone_size: -; cdr3_aa: CATSSGPEQYF; cdr3_nt: TGTGCCACCTCCTCGGGACCCGAGCAGTACTTC
v_call: TRBV7-8; j_call: TRBJ2-4; d_call: TRBD2; clone_size: -; cdr3_aa: CASSLEGTSGRAGAKNIQYF; cdr3_nt: TGTGCCAGCAGCTTAGAGGGGACTAGCGGGAGAGCGGGAGCCAAAAACATTCAGTACTTC
v_call: TRBV5-1; j_call: TRBJ1-5; d_call: TRBD1; clone_size: -; cdr3_aa: CASSLGGTEGYQPQHF; cdr3_nt: TGCGCCAGCAGCTTGGGTGGGACAGAGGGGTATCAGCCCCAGCATTTT
v_call: TRBV7-8; j_call: TRBJ2-5; d_call: -; clone_size: -; cdr3_aa: CASSPGRGTQETQYF; cdr3_nt: TGTGCCAGCAGCCCCGGTCGCGGGACCCAAGAGACCCAGTACTTC
v_call: TRBV5-5; j_call: TRBJ2-5; d_call: TRBD1; clone_size: -; cdr3_aa: CASSWTGETQYF; cdr3_nt: TGTGCCAGCAGCTGGACAGGGGAGACCCAGTACTTC
v_call: TRBV2; j_call: TRBJ2-7; d_call: -; clone_size: -; cdr3_aa: CASRRESTTYEQYF; cdr3_nt: TGTGCCAGCAGAAGGGAAAGTACTACTTACGAGCAGTACTTC
v_call: TRBV7-2; j_call: TRBJ1-2; d_call: -; clone_size: -; cdr3_aa: CASSSYSIQGNYGYTF; cdr3_nt: TGTGCCAGCAGCTCGTACTCGATTCAGGGGAACTATGGCTACACCTTC
v_call: TRBV30; j_call: TRBJ1-1; d_call: -; clone_size: few; cdr3_aa: CAWNKGRTEAFF; cdr3_nt: TGTGCCTGGAATAAGGGGCGGACTGAAGCTTTCTTT
v_call: TRBV7-3; j_call: TRBJ2-7; d_call: -; clone_size: -; cdr3_aa: CASSLKPQGAGTRIYEQYF; cdr3_nt: TGTGCCAGCAGCTTAAAGCCCCAGGGGGCCGGGACTAGAATCTACGAGCAGTACTTC
v_call: TRBV7-2; j_call: TRBJ1-6; d_call: -; clone_size: -; cdr3_aa: CASSLLGDKGSPLHF; cdr3_nt: TGTGCCAGCAGCTTACTAGGGGATAAAGGTTCACCCCTCCACTTT